These 17 T cell receptor beta chains were all obtained from the same sample, sequenced in a study of blood T cell repertoires in COVID-19. Sequenced by immunoSEQ multiplex PCR; TCRdb stores in-frame clones only, minus some. The table has hundreds of thousands of clones, over 75% seen once; the top ten hold roughly 7.8%. What was sequenced was peripheral blood. These receptors all stem from a human donor in a cohort sampled during active COVID-19.

The chain couples TRBV12-5 to TRBJ2-7; D is perhaps TRBD2 (5 bases). The CDR3 extends over 13 amino acids. CDR1 and CDR2 (germline): LGHNT, FRNRAP. The ends were cut back, 0 bases at V and 5 bases at J, with 8 bases in the middle. The CDR3 nucleotides are TGTGCTAGTGGTTTGGTACCCGGGGACGAGCAGTACTTC. It translates to CASGLVPGDEQYF.

The rearrangement uses TRBV6-6 and TRBJ2-7, with a tentative D call TRBD1 (5 bases). CDR3 length equals 16 residues. Per germline, CDR1 MNHNY and CDR2 SVGAGI (reference sequence). The ends were cut back, 5 bases at V and 4 bases at J, with 21 bases in the middle. CDR3 sequence: CASSHRQSIVLYEQYF. The CDR3 bases are TGTGCCAGCAGTCATAGACAGTCCATCGTCCTATACGAGCAGTACTTC.

As regards this clone: Additional DNA sequences in this sample encode the identical CDR3. The chain recombines TRBV4-2 with TRBJ1-3; 8 bases map to TRBD1. The CDR3 is made up of 15 amino acids. J was trimmed by 2 bases and V by 0 bases; bases with no gene match: 0. The germline V gene encodes CDR1 LGHNA and CDR2 YNFKEQ. The CDR3 nucleotides are TGTGCCAGCAGCCAAGAGGACAGGGCTGGAAACACCATATATTTT. It codes for CASSQEDRAGNTIYF.

CDR3 region: CASSFGGGATDTQYF. As DNA, the CDR3 is TGCGCCAGCAGCTTCGGGGGAGGGGCCACAGATACGCAGTATTTT. The gene calls are TRBV5-1 and TRBJ2-3; 7 bases fit TRBD2. J gave up 2 bases and V 2 bases, and 5 bases lay outside the gene matches. Germline V gene lookup returns CDR1 SGHRS and CDR2 YFSETQ. The CDR3 consists of 15 residues.

The chain joins TRBV5-6 to TRBJ1-1; tentative D call: TRBD1 (5 bases). The CDR3 consists of 16 residues. Trimming took 2 bases from V and 1 from J, leaving 15 bases between them. CDR1 is SGHDT, CDR2 YYEEEE, per germline. CDR3 bases: TGTGCCAGCAGCTTCCACCCCAACAGGAAGAACACTGAAGCTTTCTTT. Translating gives CASSFHPNRKNTEAFF.

The chain recombines TRBV2 with TRBJ1-3; no clear D gene. Trimming took off 1 base at V and 4 bases at J, with 14 bases between the two ends. Germline CDR1 SNHLY, CDR2 FYNNEI. This CDR3 spans 16 amino acids. The CDR3 region is CASSEDLRGGGNTIYF. The CDR3 DNA is TGTGCCAGCAGTGAAGATCTCCGGGGAGGAGGAAACACCATATATTTT.

The chain joins TRBV7-9 to TRBJ2-6, with D perhaps TRBD1 (6 bases). The CDR3 consists of 17 residues. Trimming stripped 1 base from V and 2 bases from J, with 12 bases between. Germline CDR1 is SEHNR and CDR2 is FQNEAQ (reference sequence). DNA of the CDR3: TGTGCCAGCAGCTTAGGGCAGGGGCTTGCTGGGGCCAACGTCCTGACTTTC. Translation gives CASSLGQGLAGANVLTF.

The J gene is TRBJ2-5, the V gene TRBV5-6; the D gene is possibly TRBD1 (8 bases). The CDR3 is made up of 16 amino acids. V shed 4 bases and J shed 4 bases, with 20 bases lying between them. Germline V gene lookup returns CDR1 SGHDT and CDR2 YYEEEE. CDR3 amino acids: CASSQDRVGGAETQYF. The CDR3 nucleotides are TGTGCCAGCAGCCAGGACAGGGTGGGGGGGGCAGAGACCCAGTACTTC. The full variable domain, completed using reference TRBV5-6 and TRBJ2-5, is DAGVTQSPTHLIKTRGQQVTLRCSPKSGHDTVSWYQQALGQGPQFIFQYYEEEERQRGNFPDRFSGHQFPNYSSELNVNALLLGDSALYLCASSQDRVGGAETQYFGPGTRLLVL.

The V gene is TRBV12-5, the J gene TRBJ2-7; D might be TRBD1 (6 bases). From germline, CDR1 is LGHNT and CDR2 FRNRAP. The CDR3 has 15 residues. V shed 1 base and J shed 0 bases, with 10 bases lying between them. The CDR3 DNA reads TGTGCTAGTGGTTTGGGATGGACAGTCTCCTACGAGCAGTACTTC. This encodes CASGLGWTVSYEQYF.

This rearrangement joins TRBV2 to TRBJ2-3; D gene uncertain. Trimming took off 6 bases at V and 2 bases at J, with 12 bases between the two ends. The CDR3 runs to 14 residues. Germline assignment: CDR1 SNHLY and CDR2 FYNNEI. CDR3 nucleotide sequence: TGTGCCAGCAGAATACGACAATTCACAGATACGCAGTATTTT. Translated, it gives CASRIRQFTDTQYF.

This sequence joins TRBV25-1 and TRBJ1-5; tentative D call: TRBD1 (6 bases). There are 14 residues in the CDR3. Trimming cost V 4 bases and J 2 bases, with 9 bases left between them. Per germline, CDR1 MGHDK and CDR2 SYGVNS. Here the CDR3 DNA reads TGTGCCAGCAGTGCACAGGGTGGCAATCAGCCCCAGCATTTT. This codes for CASSAQGGNQPQHF. Complete variable domain (other parts from reference TRBV25-1 and TRBJ1-5): EADIYQTPRYLVIGTGKKITLECSQTMGHDKMYWYQQDPGMELHLIHYSYGVNSTEKGDLSSESTVSRIRTEHFPLTLESARPSHTSQYLCASSAQGGNQPQHFGDGTRLSIL.

The rearrangement joins TRBV2 to TRBJ1-1; 9 bases agree with TRBD1. Per germline, CDR1 SNHLY and CDR2 FYNNEI. The V gene end was trimmed by 6 bases and the J gene end by 1 base; junction bases not matched to a gene: 9. The CDR3 loop spans 16 amino acids. CDR3 bases: TGTGCCAGCAGGTGGGGAACAGGGGGCAGGAACACTGAAGCTTTCTTT. Its protein product is CASRWGTGGRNTEAFF.

On this clone: The sample has other DNA sequences that encode this CDR3 too. As DNA, the CDR3 is TGTGCCAGCAGCCCCGGGGGAAGTTACGAGCAGTACTTC. It yields the protein CASSPGGSYEQYF. The chain combines TRBV7-9 with TRBJ2-7, with D tentatively TRBD2 (6 bases). Germline CDR1 is SEHNR and CDR2 is FQNEAQ (reference sequence). The CDR3 runs to 13 residues. V shed 5 bases and J shed 4 bases, with 12 bases lying between them.

The chain employs TRBV4-2 and TRBJ2-1; possible D gene TRBD1, 6 bases. The V gene's germline CDR1 is LGHNA and CDR2 YNFKEQ. This CDR3 region has 15 residues. V was clipped by 1 base and J by 3 bases, with 10 bases between them. CDR3 residues: CASSQVLDSYNEQFF. CDR3 coding DNA: TGTGCCAGCAGCCAAGTTCTGGACAGCTACAATGAGCAGTTCTTC.

The rearrangement uses TRBV19 and TRBJ1-2; D uncertain. Trimming stripped 8 bases from V and 3 bases from J, with 16 bases between. There are 14 residues in the CDR3. Germline V gene data show CDR1 as LNHDA and CDR2 as SQIVND (reference sequence). This CDR3 is CASSPGVPHYGYTF. As DNA, the CDR3 is TGTGCCAGTTCGCCCGGGGTGCCCCACTATGGCTACACCTTC.

The genes are TRBV27 and TRBJ1-5; TRBD1 is a possible D gene (5 bases). CDR3 length equals 16 residues. Trimming took 3 bases from V and 4 from J, leaving 16 bases between them. Germline CDR1 MNHEY, CDR2 SMNVEV (reference sequence). The CDR3: CASSLAGGYINQPQHF. The CDR3 DNA reads TGTGCCAGCAGTTTGGCCGGGGGATACATTAATCAGCCCCAGCATTTT.

This chain connects TRBV24-1 to TRBJ2-7, with 11 bases fitting TRBD1. CDR1 and CDR2 from the germline V gene are KGHDR and SFDVKD. The V segment lost 3 bases and the J segment 9 bases; nucleotides outside the gene matches: 6. The CDR3 spans 14 residues. The CDR3 DNA follows: TGTGCCACCAGTGATCGGACAGGGGGCACGGGGCAGTACTTC. It translates to CATSDRTGGTGQYF.